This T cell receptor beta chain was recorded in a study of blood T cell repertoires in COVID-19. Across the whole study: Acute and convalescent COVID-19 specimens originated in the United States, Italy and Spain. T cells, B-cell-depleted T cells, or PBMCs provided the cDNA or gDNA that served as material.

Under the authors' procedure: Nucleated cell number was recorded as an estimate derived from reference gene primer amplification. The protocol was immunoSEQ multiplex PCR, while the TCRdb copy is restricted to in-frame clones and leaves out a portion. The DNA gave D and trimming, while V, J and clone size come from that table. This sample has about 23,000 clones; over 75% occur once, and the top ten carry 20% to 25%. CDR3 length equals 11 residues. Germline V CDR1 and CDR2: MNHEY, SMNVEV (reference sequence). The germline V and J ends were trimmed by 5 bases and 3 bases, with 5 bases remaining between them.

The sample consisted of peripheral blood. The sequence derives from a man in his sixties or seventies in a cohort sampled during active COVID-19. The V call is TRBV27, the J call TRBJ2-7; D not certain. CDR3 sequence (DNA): TGTGCCAGCAGTGAGGTCTACGAGCAGTACTTC. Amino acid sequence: CASSEVYEQYF.